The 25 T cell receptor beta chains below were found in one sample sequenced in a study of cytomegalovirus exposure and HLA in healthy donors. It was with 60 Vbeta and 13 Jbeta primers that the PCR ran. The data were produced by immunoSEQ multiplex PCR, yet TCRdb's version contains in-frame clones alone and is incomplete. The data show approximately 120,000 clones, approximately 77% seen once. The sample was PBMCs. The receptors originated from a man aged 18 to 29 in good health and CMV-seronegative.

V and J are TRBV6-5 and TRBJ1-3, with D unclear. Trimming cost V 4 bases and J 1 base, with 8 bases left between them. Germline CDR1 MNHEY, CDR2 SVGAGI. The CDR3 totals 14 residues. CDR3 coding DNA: TGTGCCAGCAGTTCCCCCGAGTCTGGAAACACCATATATTTT. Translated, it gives CASSSPESGNTIYF.

CDR3 in DNA: TGTGCCAGCAGCCCGAGGACAGTTTCCATGAACACTGAAGCTTTCTTT. Its protein is CASSPRTVSMNTEAFF. The V and J genes are TRBV7-3 and TRBJ1-1; perhaps TRBD1 as D (6 bases). V was pared by 5 bases and J by 0 bases, with 16 bases between. The length of the CDR3 is 16 residues. The germline gives CDR1 SGHTA, CDR2 FQGTGA.

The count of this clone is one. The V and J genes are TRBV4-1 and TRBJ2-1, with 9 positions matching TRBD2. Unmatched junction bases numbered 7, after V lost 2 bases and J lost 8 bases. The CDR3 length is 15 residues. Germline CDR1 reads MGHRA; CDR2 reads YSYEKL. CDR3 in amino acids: CASSQLGLAGDEQFF. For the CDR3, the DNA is TGCGCCAGCAGCCAACTGGGACTAGCCGGGGATGAGCAGTTCTTC.

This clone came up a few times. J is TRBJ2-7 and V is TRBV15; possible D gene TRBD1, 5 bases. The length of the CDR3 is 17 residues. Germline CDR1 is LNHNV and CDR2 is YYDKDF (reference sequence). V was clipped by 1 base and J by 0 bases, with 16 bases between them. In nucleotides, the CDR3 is TGTGCCACCAGCAGAGGCTTCAAGGGGTTACCCTCCTACGAGCAGTACTTC. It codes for CATSRGFKGLPSYEQYF.

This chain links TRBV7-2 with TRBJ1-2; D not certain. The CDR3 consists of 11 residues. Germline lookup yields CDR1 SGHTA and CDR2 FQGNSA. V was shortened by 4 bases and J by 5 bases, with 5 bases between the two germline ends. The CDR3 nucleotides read TGTGCCAGCAGCTCCTTTTATGGCTACACCTTC. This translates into CASSSFYGYTF.

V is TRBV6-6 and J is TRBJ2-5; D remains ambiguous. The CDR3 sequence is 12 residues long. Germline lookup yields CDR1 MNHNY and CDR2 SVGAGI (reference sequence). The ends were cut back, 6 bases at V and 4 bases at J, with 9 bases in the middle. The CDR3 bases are TGTGCCAGCAGATTCGGGTCAGAGACCCAGTACTTC. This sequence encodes CASRFGSETQYF.

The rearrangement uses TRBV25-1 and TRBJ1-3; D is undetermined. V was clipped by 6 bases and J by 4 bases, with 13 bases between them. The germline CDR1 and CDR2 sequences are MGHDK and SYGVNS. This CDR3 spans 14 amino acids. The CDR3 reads CASSGAAGGNTIYF. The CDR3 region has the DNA TGTGCCAGCAGCGGAGCCGCTGGGGGAAACACCATATATTTT. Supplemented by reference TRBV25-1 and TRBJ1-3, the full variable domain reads EADIYQTPRYLVIGTGKKITLECSQTMGHDKMYWYQQDPGMELHLIHYSYGVNSTEKGDLSSESTVSRIRTEHFPLTLESARPSHTSQYLCASSGAAGGNTIYFGEGSWLTVV.

The CDR3 here is CASSDSRLLGSPLHF. DNA of the CDR3: TGTGCCAGCAGTGACTCGAGGCTATTGGGTTCACCCCTCCACTTT. V and J are TRBV2 and TRBJ1-6; D gene unclear. V was pared by 3 bases and J by 9 bases, with 15 bases between. Germline CDR1 SNHLY, CDR2 FYNNEI. The CDR3 extends over 15 amino acids.

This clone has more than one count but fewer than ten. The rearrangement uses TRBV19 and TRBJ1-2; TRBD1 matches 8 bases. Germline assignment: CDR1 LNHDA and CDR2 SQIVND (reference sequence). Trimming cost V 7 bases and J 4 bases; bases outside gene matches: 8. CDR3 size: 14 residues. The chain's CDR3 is CASIAADRVYGYTF. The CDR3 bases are TGTGCCAGTATCGCCGCGGACAGGGTCTATGGCTACACCTTC.

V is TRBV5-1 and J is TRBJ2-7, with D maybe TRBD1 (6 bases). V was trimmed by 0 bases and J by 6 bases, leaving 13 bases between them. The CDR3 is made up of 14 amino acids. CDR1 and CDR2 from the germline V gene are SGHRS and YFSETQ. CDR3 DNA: TGCGCCAGCAGCTTGGAGGGGATGGGGGCCGAGCAGTACTTC. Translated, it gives CASSLEGMGAEQYF.

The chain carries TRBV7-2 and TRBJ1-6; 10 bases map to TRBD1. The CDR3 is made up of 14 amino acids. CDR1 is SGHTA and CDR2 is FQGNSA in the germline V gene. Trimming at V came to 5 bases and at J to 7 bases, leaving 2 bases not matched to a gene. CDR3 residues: CASSRGQGNSPLHF. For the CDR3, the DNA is TGTGCCAGCAGCCGGGGACAGGGGAATTCACCCCTCCACTTT.

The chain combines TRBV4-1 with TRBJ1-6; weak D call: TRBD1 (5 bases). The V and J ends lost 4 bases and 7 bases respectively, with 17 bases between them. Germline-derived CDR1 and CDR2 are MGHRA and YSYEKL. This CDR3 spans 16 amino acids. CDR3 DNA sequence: TGCGCCAGCAGCCTGTGGGCAGGGCAGAGGAATTCACCCCTCCACTTT. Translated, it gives CASSLWAGQRNSPLHF.

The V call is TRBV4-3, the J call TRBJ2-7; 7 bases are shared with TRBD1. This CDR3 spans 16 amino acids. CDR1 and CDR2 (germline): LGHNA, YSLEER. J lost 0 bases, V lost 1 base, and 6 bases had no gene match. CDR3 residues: CASSQGMTGLSYEQYF. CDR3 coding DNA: TGCGCCAGCAGCCAAGGGATGACAGGGCTCTCCTACGAGCAGTACTTC.

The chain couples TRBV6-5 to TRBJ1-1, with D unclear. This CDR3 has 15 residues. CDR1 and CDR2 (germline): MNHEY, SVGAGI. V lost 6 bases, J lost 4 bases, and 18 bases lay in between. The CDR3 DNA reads TGTGCCAGCAGCCAGACTACTCCGAGTGCCACTGAAGCTTTCTTT. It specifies CASSQTTPSATEAFF.

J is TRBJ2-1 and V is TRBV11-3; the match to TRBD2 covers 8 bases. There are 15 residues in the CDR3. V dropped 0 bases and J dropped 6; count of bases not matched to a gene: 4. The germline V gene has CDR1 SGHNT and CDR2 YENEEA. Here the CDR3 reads CASSLDHAGGNEQFF. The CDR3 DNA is TGTGCCAGCAGCTTAGATCATGCGGGGGGCAATGAGCAGTTCTTC.

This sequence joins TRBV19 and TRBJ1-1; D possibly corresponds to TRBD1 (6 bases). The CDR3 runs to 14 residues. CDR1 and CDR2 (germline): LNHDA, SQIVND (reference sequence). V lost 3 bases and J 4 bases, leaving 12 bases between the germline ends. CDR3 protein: CASSIPGAATEAFF. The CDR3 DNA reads TGTGCCAGTAGTATTCCAGGGGCCGCCACTGAAGCTTTCTTT.

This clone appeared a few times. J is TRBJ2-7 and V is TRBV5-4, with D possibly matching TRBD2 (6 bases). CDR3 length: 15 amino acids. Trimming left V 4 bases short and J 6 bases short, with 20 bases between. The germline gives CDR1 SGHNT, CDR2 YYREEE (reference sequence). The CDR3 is CASSPGYGLRGEQYF. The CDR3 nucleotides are TGTGCCAGCAGCCCTGGATATGGACTGCGGGGCGAGCAGTACTTC.

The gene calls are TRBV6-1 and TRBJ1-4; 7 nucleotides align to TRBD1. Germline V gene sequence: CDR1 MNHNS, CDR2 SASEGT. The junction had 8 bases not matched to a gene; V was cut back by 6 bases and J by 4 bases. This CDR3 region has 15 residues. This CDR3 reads CASSPEGQINEKLFF. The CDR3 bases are TGTGCCAGCAGCCCCGAGGGACAGATTAATGAAAAACTGTTTTTT.

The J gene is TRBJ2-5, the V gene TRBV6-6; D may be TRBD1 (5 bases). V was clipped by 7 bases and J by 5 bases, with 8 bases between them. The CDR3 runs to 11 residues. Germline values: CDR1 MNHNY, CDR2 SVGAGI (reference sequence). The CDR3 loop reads CASTSGETQYF. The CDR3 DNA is TGTGCCAGCACCTCAGGGGAGACCCAGTACTTC.

The CDR3 sequence is CASRRTETGNTIYF. DNA for the CDR3: TGTGCCAGCAGGCGAACGGAGACTGGAAACACCATATATTTT. This chain joins TRBV7-9 and TRBJ1-3; no definite D call. Trimming removed 6 bases from V and 2 bases from J, with 11 bases in between. The CDR3 sequence is 14 residues long. Germline CDR1 is SEHNR and CDR2 is FQNEAQ (reference sequence).

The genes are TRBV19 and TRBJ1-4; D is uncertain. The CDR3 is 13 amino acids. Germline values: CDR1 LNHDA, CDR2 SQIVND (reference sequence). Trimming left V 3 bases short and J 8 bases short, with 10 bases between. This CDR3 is CASSIWIGEKLFF. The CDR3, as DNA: TGTGCCAGTAGTATCTGGATCGGGGAAAAACTGTTTTTT.

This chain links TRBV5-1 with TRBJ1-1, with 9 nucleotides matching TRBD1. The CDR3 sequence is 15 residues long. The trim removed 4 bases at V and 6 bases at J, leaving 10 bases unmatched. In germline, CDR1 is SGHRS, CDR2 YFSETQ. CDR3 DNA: TGCGCCAGCAGCCTCCGACAGGACAGGGGCCCTGAAGCTTTCTTT. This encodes CASSLRQDRGPEAFF.

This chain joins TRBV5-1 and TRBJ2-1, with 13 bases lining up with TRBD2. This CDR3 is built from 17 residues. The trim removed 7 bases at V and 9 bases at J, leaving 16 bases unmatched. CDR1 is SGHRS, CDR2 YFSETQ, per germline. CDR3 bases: TGCGCCAGCCCCATTGGATATGGGACTAGCGGGAACAGTGAGCAGTTCTTC. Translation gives CASPIGYGTSGNSEQFF. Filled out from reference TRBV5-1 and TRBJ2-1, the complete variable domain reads KAGVTQTPRYLIKTRGQQVTLSCSPISGHRSVSWYQQTPGQGLQFLFEYFSETQRNKGNFPGRFSGRQFSNSRSEMNVSTLELGDSALYLCASPIGYGTSGNSEQFFGPGTRLTVL.

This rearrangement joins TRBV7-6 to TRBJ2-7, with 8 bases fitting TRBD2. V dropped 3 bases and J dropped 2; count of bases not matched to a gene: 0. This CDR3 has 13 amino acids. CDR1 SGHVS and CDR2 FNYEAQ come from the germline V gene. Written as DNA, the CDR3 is TGTGCCAGCAGCTTGGGACTAGCCTACGAGCAGTACTTC. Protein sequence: CASSLGLAYEQYF.

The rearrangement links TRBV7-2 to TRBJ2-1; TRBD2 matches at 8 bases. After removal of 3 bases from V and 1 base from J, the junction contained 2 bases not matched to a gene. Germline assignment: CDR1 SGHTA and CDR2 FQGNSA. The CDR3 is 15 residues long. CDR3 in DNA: TGTGCCAGCAGCTTGGGCGGGGGGTCCTACAATGAGCAGTTCTTC. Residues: CASSLGGGSYNEQFF.